Following are 20 T cell receptor beta chains from one sample sequenced in a study of Ad26.COV2.S vaccination and SARS-CoV-2 variants. Treatment noted: about 20 received Ad26.COV2.S at low or high dose, single or two shots; 5 received placebo; per-sample allocation not given. Sample collection was performed on day 63 after the first vaccine or placebo injection. Produced via immunoSEQ multiplex PCR; TCRdb's table is partial and in-frame only. The table has hundreds of thousands of clones, around 90% seen once; the top ten hold over 1.3%. The sample consisted of peripheral blood, taken in a trial of Ad26.COV2.S vaccine versus placebo. The receptor set was obtained from a person aged 18-60 years who received the Ad26.COV2.S COVID-19 vaccine or a placebo.

The chain is built from TRBV5-5 and TRBJ1-5; TRBD1 matches at 8 bases. This CDR3 comprises 15 residues. V dropped 4 bases and J dropped 6; count of bases not matched to a gene: 9. The germline V gene encodes CDR1 SGHKS and CDR2 YYEKEE (reference sequence). This CDR3 reads CASSTGTGRTQPQHF. The CDR3 DNA sequence: TGTGCCAGCAGCACCGGGACAGGAAGGACTCAGCCCCAGCATTTT.

This chain joins TRBV6-5 and TRBJ2-3; TRBD2 is a possible D gene (6 bases). The germline gives CDR1 MNHEY, CDR2 SVGAGI. CDR3 length: 14 residues. V was trimmed by 10 bases and J by 1 base, leaving 15 bases between them. CDR3 sequence: CATSLSGGTDTQYF. The CDR3 nucleotides are TGTGCCACCTCCCTGTCGGGGGGCACAGATACGCAGTATTTT.

J is TRBJ1-2 and V is TRBV3-1 (or the pseudogene TRBV3-2), with D unresolved. V lost 4 bases, J lost 7 bases, and 7 bases lay in between. The CDR3 consists of 11 residues. CDR1 LGHDT and CDR2 YNNKEL come from the germline V gene (reference sequence). CDR3 DNA sequence: TGTGCCAGCAGCCTGATGAGTGGCTACACCTTC. This translates into CASSLMSGYTF.

The chain recombines TRBV10-3 with TRBJ2-5; the D call may be TRBD1 or TRBD2 (5 bases each). The CDR3 loop spans 13 amino acids. The germline CDR1 and CDR2 sequences are ENHRY and SYGVKD. V lost 4 bases to trimming and J lost 5 bases, with 11 bases between them. The CDR3 sequence: CAISGGSRETQYF. DNA of the CDR3: TGTGCCATCAGTGGGGGGTCCAGGGAGACCCAGTACTTC.

V and J are TRBV4-1 and TRBJ2-5, with TRBD2 matching over 15 bases. Looked up from germline, CDR1 is MGHRA and CDR2 is YSYEKL. The ends lost 0 bases at V and 2 bases at J; junction bases unmatched: 4. CDR3 length equals 18 residues. The CDR3 bases are TGCGCCAGCAGCCAAGATACGGGACTAGCGGGGGGACAAGAGACCCAGTACTTC. Residues: CASSQDTGLAGGQETQYF.

The chain combines TRBV7-9 with TRBJ2-5; D gene ambiguous. CDR3 length: 14 amino acids. CDR1 is SEHNR and CDR2 is FQNEAQ in the germline V gene (reference sequence). V shed 4 bases and J shed 5 bases, with 14 bases lying between them. The chain's CDR3 is CASSSPPGEETQYF. The CDR3 DNA is TGTGCCAGCAGCTCCCCCCCGGGTGAGGAGACCCAGTACTTC. Based on the CDR3 plus reference TRBV7-9 and TRBJ2-5, the full variable domain is DTGVSQNPRHKITKRGQNVTFRCDPISEHNRLYWYRQTLGQGPEFLTYFQNEAQLEKSRLLSDRFSAERPKGSFSTLEIQRTEQGDSAMYLCASSSPPGEETQYFGPGTRLLVL.

This sequence joins TRBV3-1 (or the pseudogene TRBV3-2) and TRBJ2-7, with 8 bases matching TRBD1. Per the germline V gene, CDR1 is LGHDT and CDR2 is YNNKEL (reference sequence). Germline trimming cut 5 bases from V and 2 bases from J; bases unmatched to any gene: 8. This CDR3 is 15 amino acids long. The DNA for the CDR3 is TGTGCCAGCAGCGATACCGGACAGGGTCCCTACGAGCAGTACTTC. Amino acid sequence: CASSDTGQGPYEQYF.

The chain has TRBV10-3 and TRBJ1-5, with D possibly TRBD1 on 5 matching bases. Looked up from germline, CDR1 is ENHRY and CDR2 is SYGVKD. The germline V and J ends were trimmed by 10 bases and 2 bases, with 9 bases remaining between them. CDR3 size: 12 residues. The CDR3 nucleotides are TGTGCCACCAGGGAGGGCAATCAGCCCCAGCATTTT. It yields the protein CATREGNQPQHF.

In regard to this clone: Within the sample, other DNA sequences also encode this same CDR3. V and J are TRBV5-1 and TRBJ2-5, with D possibly matching TRBD1 (5 bases). CDR3 length: 15 residues. Germline values: CDR1 SGHRS, CDR2 YFSETQ. The ends were cut back, 0 bases at V and 2 bases at J, with 11 bases in the middle. CDR3 in amino acids: CASSLEGARQETQYF. In DNA form, the CDR3 reads TGCGCCAGCAGCTTGGAAGGGGCGCGGCAAGAGACCCAGTACTTC.

The chain carries TRBV4-3 and TRBJ2-7; 8 nucleotides align to TRBD1. The germline CDR1 and CDR2 sequences are LGHNA and YSLEER. V was pared by 0 bases and J by 4 bases, with 5 bases of the junction left unmatched. The CDR3 contains 15 residues. The CDR3 bases are TGCGCCAGCAGCCAAGAAAGTTACAGGGGGTACGAGCAGTACTTC. Its protein product is CASSQESYRGYEQYF.

The rearrangement links TRBV7-2 to TRBJ2-1; 8 positions match TRBD2. The V gene's germline CDR1 is SGHTA and CDR2 FQGNSA. The CDR3 has 16 residues. The J segment lost 4 bases and the V segment lost 2 bases, leaving 7 bases of the junction unmatched. The CDR3 region is CASSLKPGLVYNEQFF. Written as DNA, the CDR3 is TGTGCCAGCAGCTTAAAACCGGGACTAGTTTACAATGAGCAGTTCTTC.

The chain recombines TRBV24-1 with TRBJ1-1; 11 bases are a match to TRBD1. Losses at the gene ends were 4 bases for V and 4 bases for J; bases not matched to a gene: 1. The germline gives CDR1 KGHDR, CDR2 SFDVKD. The CDR3 extends over 14 amino acids. CDR3 coding DNA: TGTGCCACCAGTGAAGGGACAGGGGGCACTGAAGCTTTCTTT. Amino acids: CATSEGTGGTEAFF.

This rearrangement joins TRBV6-5 to TRBJ1-4, with a weak D call TRBD1 (5 bases). Germline loops: CDR1 MNHEY, CDR2 SVGAGI. This CDR3 spans 13 amino acids. Trimming took off 7 bases at V and 5 bases at J, with 11 bases between the two ends. The CDR3 region is CASTRQRNEKLFF. The CDR3 DNA is TGTGCCAGCACCAGACAGAGAAATGAAAAACTGTTTTTT.

V is TRBV19 and J is TRBJ2-7, with D perhaps TRBD1 (5 bases). This CDR3 is 15 amino acids long. Per germline, CDR1 LNHDA and CDR2 SQIVND (reference sequence). The V and J ends lost 4 bases and 0 bases respectively, with 13 bases between them. CDR3 loop: CASSKWSTVSYEQYF. The CDR3 coding sequence is TGTGCCAGTAGTAAATGGTCGACAGTCTCCTACGAGCAGTACTTC.

This clone was detected only once. The chain uses TRBV6-5 and TRBJ2-5; D is undetermined. CDR1 and CDR2 from the germline V gene are MNHEY and SVGAGI. V lost 0 bases and J lost 0, with 8 bases in between. The CDR3 consists of 15 residues. CDR3 amino acids: CASSYSDGHQETQYF. The CDR3 DNA follows: TGTGCCAGCAGTTACTCGGACGGCCACCAAGAGACCCAGTACTTC.

The genes are TRBV6-5 and TRBJ1-1, with TRBD1 matching over 8 bases. The germline gives CDR1 MNHEY, CDR2 SVGAGI. V shed 4 bases and J 2 bases; nucleotides not matched to a gene: 6. This CDR3 is 15 amino acids long. CDR3 nucleotides: TGTGCCAGCAGTTTCCATACAGGGGGAAACACTGAAGCTTTCTTT. This codes for CASSFHTGGNTEAFF.

The chain links TRBV6-5 to TRBJ2-3; D not resolved. Germline CDR1 reads MNHEY; CDR2 reads SVGAGI. V was shortened by 2 bases and J by 0 bases, with 6 bases between the two germline ends. The CDR3 contains 14 residues. The CDR3 DNA sequence: TGTGCCAGCAGTTACCTCTTAAGCACAGATACGCAGTATTTT. It is translated as CASSYLLSTDTQYF.

This sequence joins TRBV12-5 and TRBJ1-1, with D unclear. The germline V and J ends were trimmed by 6 bases and 7 bases, with 9 bases remaining between them. The CDR3 is 11 amino acids. The germline CDR1 and CDR2 sequences are LGHNT and FRNRAP. The CDR3 DNA reads TGTGCTAGTGGGGAGCTCGGTGAAGCTTTCTTT. Its translation: CASGELGEAFF.

This sequence joins TRBV9 and TRBJ2-7; D call uncertain. Per the germline V gene, CDR1 is SGDLS and CDR2 is YYNGEE. This CDR3 has 15 residues. V was cut by 0 bases and J by 1 base, with 11 bases left in between. CDR3 sequence (DNA): TGTGCCAGCAGCGTAGACCCCTCGACTTCCTACGAGCAGTACTTC. Amino acid sequence: CASSVDPSTSYEQYF.

The rearrangement links TRBV7-2 to TRBJ2-7; D remains unclear. This CDR3 has 14 residues. Between the trimmed V and J ends, which lost 0 bases and 3 bases, there was a span of 9 bases. Germline CDR1 SGHTA, CDR2 FQGNSA. The CDR3 spells CASSLAWQNYEQYF. CDR3 nucleotide sequence: TGTGCCAGCAGCTTAGCGTGGCAGAACTACGAGCAGTACTTC.